This TCR beta chain is drawn from a study of blood T cells in healthy people across ages. In this sample, this clonotype turned up a few times. Alongside a J-beta primer mix, a sample-barcoded 5' primer served in a second PCR lasting 7 to 11 cycles. TCRdb re-called the 5' RACE reads through MiXCR, storing one row per CDR3 protein. This table holds about a million distinct CDR3 sequences, 35% to 40% found once. Trimming stripped 7 bases from V and 10 bases from J, with 12 bases between. The CDR3 spans 11 residues. CDR1 and CDR2 (germline): MNHNY, SVGAGI (reference sequence). Sequencing was carried out using blood. This clonotype originated in a man between 18 and 29 years old in good health. This chain joins TRBV6-6 and TRBJ2-3; weak D call: TRBD2 (6 bases). CDR3 loop: CASNSGDAQYF. The CDR3 coding sequence is TGTGCCAGCAATAGCGGAGACGCGCAGTATTTT.